The clone carrying this TCR beta chain was seen once. The antigen is not known. This sample was taken from a study of T cell responses to AZD1222 COVID-19 vaccine. Trimming at V came to 3 bases and at J to 9 bases, leaving 5 bases not matched to a gene. There are 14 residues in the CDR3. Looked up from germline, CDR1 is SGHAT and CDR2 is FQNNGV. Regarding the study as a whole: Baseline serostatus was positive in only a handful of AZD1222 recipients. Donors were chiefly white British, with a greater number of females, and clonal diversity was perhaps underestimated. Dominant at 160-218 and 743-854, vaccine-associated CD4 TCRs also spanned spike. Researchers took repertoire samples only after the peak T cell response had come.

Produced via immunoSEQ multiplex PCR; TCRdb's table is partial and in-frame only. There are approximately 130,000 clones in the sample; 75% to 90% occur only once, and more than 9.5% lies in the top ten. The sequence came from an adult in good health. The V gene is TRBV11-2, the J gene TRBJ2-1; 10 bases align to TRBD2. The sample in question was peripheral blood, obtained on day 0 of MenACWY control vaccination. The CDR3 loop reads CASSFSSGSVEQFF. CDR3 nucleotides: TGTGCCAGCAGCTTTTCTAGCGGGAGTGTTGAGCAGTTCTTC. The whole variable domain, remainder taken from reference TRBV11-2 and TRBJ2-1, is EAGVAQSPRYKIIEKRQSVAFWCNPISGHATLYWYQQILGQGPKLLIQFQNNGVVDDSQLPKDRFSAERLKGVDSTLKIQPAKLEDSAVYLCASSFSSGSVEQFFGPGTRLTVL.